These 22 T cell receptor beta chains share one sample of origin, sequenced in a study of blood T cell repertoires in COVID-19 (dated by TCRdb to about 2020). The receptor library was made with the immunoSEQ multiplex PCR assay. TCRdb took over this immuneACCESS table, retaining in-frame rearrangements with V and J assigned. Such tables are incomplete; in checked studies, under half of the missing clones stem from an unresolved V gene, and the remainder is unexplained. This sample is represented by some 300,000 clones; around 88% of them were singletons. In total, the top ten clones hold 5.5% to 8.5% of the sample. The sequenced sample consisted of peripheral blood. These receptors were obtained from a woman in her 30s who had recovered from COVID-19.

This chain connects TRBV28 to TRBJ1-3; D is ambiguous. Germline values: CDR1 MDHEN, CDR2 SYDVKM. This CDR3 is 15 amino acids long. Trimming took 4 bases from V and 5 from J, leaving 15 bases between them. CDR3 sequence reads: CASSSIDGERNTIYF. CDR3 DNA: TGTGCCAGCAGTTCCATAGACGGGGAAAGAAACACCATATATTTT.

The CDR3, as DNA: TGTGCCAGTAGTCTCCAGGACAACAATCAGCCCCAGCATTTT. Amino acid sequence: CASSLQDNNQPQHF. V is TRBV19 and J is TRBJ1-5, with D maybe TRBD1 (5 bases). V gave up 5 bases and J gave up 3 bases, with 11 bases separating them. CDR1 is LNHDA and CDR2 is SQIVND in the germline V gene (reference sequence). The CDR3 covers 14 residues.

CDR3 DNA sequence: TGTGCCAGCAGTGGACCCTCGGCTAGCGGCCGCAACACAGATACGCAGTATTTT. Translating gives CASSGPSASGRNTDTQYF. The chain has TRBV2 and TRBJ2-3, with TRBD2 matching 7 bases. The CDR3 covers 18 residues. The germline V gene has CDR1 SNHLY and CDR2 FYNNEI. J lost 2 bases, V lost 4 bases, and 15 bases had no gene match.

V is TRBV5-4 and J is TRBJ1-1; 9 bases agree with TRBD1. This CDR3 is built from 15 residues. Trimming removed 3 bases from V and 1 base from J; junction bases left unmatched: 4. Germline loops: CDR1 SGHNT, CDR2 YYREEE (reference sequence). The CDR3 here is CASSWDREANTEAFF. The DNA of the CDR3 is TGTGCCAGCAGCTGGGACAGGGAGGCGAACACTGAAGCTTTCTTT. The full variable domain, its missing parts supplied by reference TRBV5-4 and TRBJ1-1, is ETGVTQSPTHLIKTRGQQVTLRCSSQSGHNTVSWYQQALGQGPQFIFQYYREEENGRGNFPPRFSGLQFPNYSSELNVNALELDDSALYLCASSWDREANTEAFFGQGTRLTVV.

This clone has only one observation. This chain connects TRBV24-1 to TRBJ2-5; 10 bases are shared with TRBD1. The length of the CDR3 is 15 residues. V was clipped by 5 bases and J by 5 bases; unmatched bases: 7. CDR1 is KGHDR and CDR2 is SFDVKD in the germline V gene. Here the CDR3 DNA reads TGTGCCACCAGTGGTGGGACAGGGGTTGTCGAGACCCAGTACTTC. Protein: CATSGGTGVVETQYF.

This clone was observed a handful of times. V gene TRBV19 combines with J gene TRBJ1-5, with D hard to call. V dropped 3 bases and J dropped 0 bases, with 6 bases sitting between them. The germline V gene encodes CDR1 LNHDA and CDR2 SQIVND (reference sequence). The CDR3 consists of 14 residues. The CDR3 DNA is TGTGCCAGTAGTATGCCTAGTAGCAATCAGCCCCAGCATTTT. It specifies CASSMPSSNQPQHF.

The genes are TRBV15 and TRBJ1-5; a weak D match, TRBD1 (5 bases). The CDR3 extends over 14 amino acids. The V and J ends lost 1 base and 6 bases respectively, with 10 bases between them. From germline, CDR1 is LNHNV and CDR2 YYDKDF (reference sequence). The CDR3 sequence: CATSRAAGRQPQHF. The CDR3, as DNA: TGTGCCACCAGCAGAGCGGCAGGGCGTCAGCCCCAGCATTTT. The complete variable domain, with remaining parts taken from reference TRBV15 and TRBJ1-5, reads DAMVIQNPRYQVTQFGKPVTLSCSQTLNHNVMYWYQQKSSQAPKLLFHYYDKDFNNEADTPDNFQSRRPNTSFCFLDIRSPGLGDTAMYLCATSRAAGRQPQHFGDGTRLSIL.

Only a few counts were recorded for this clone. The rearrangement joins TRBV4-1 to TRBJ2-7; D gene uncertain. V was shortened by 0 bases and J by 1 base, with 10 bases between the two germline ends. The CDR3 extends over 15 amino acids. Germline lookup yields CDR1 MGHRA and CDR2 YSYEKL. DNA for the CDR3: TGCGCCAGCAGCCAAGATGGCCCAGCGTCCTACGAGCAGTACTTC. Its protein product is CASSQDGPASYEQYF.

The CDR3 region has the DNA TGTGCCAGCAGTGTCACAGGGGGCGGTAACTATGGCTACACCTTC. Its translation is CASSVTGGGNYGYTF. V and J are TRBV6-4 and TRBJ1-2; 9 nucleotides line up with TRBD1. The CDR3 loop spans 15 amino acids. V lost 4 bases, J lost 1 base, and 4 bases stayed unmatched. CDR1 is MRHNA and CDR2 is SNTAGT in the germline V gene.

The rearrangement links TRBV2 to TRBJ2-5; TRBD2 agrees at 11 bases. The V gene end was trimmed by 4 bases and the J gene end by 0 bases; junction bases not matched to a gene: 10. The CDR3 runs 18 residues. Per germline, CDR1 SNHLY and CDR2 FYNNEI. The DNA for the CDR3 is TGTGCCAGCAGTGTACCCCTGACTAGCGGGGAGTACCAAGAGACCCAGTACTTC. This sequence encodes CASSVPLTSGEYQETQYF.

This chain connects TRBV2 to TRBJ1-3; D gene uncertain. CDR1 SNHLY and CDR2 FYNNEI come from the germline V gene. This CDR3 has 13 residues. V shed 11 bases and J shed 0 bases, with 11 bases lying between them. The CDR3: CACGQISGNTIYF. The CDR3 DNA follows: TGTGCCTGCGGGCAGATCTCTGGAAACACCATATATTTT.

This clone was observed once. The chain has TRBV5-5 and TRBJ2-1; possible D gene TRBD2, 5 bases. The CDR3 has 13 residues. CDR1 and CDR2 (germline): SGHKS, YYEKEE (reference sequence). The V and J ends lost 1 base and 12 bases respectively, with 14 bases between them. CDR3 nucleotide sequence: TGTGCCAGCAGCTTGAGTACCCCAGAGGGGCAGTTCTTC. Translation: CASSLSTPEGQFF. Full variable domain (remainder filled in from reference TRBV5-5 and TRBJ2-1): DAGVTQSPTHLIKTRGQQVTLRCSPISGHKSVSWYQQVLGQGPQFIFQYYEKEERGRGNFPDRFSARQFPNYSSELNVNALLLGDSALYLCASSLSTPEGQFFGPGTRLTVL.

V is TRBV6-2 or TRBV6-3 and J is TRBJ1-2, with D uncertain. CDR1 and CDR2 from the germline V gene are MNHEY and SVGEGT. This CDR3 region has 13 residues. V was pared by 4 bases and J by 4 bases, with 10 bases between. The CDR3 here is CASSSDYLYGYTF. CDR3 in DNA: TGTGCCAGCAGTTCGGACTATCTCTATGGCTACACCTTC.

The chain carries TRBV18 and TRBJ2-7; TRBD1 aligns across 9 bases. Looked up from germline, CDR1 is KGHSH and CDR2 is LQKENI. The CDR3 sequence is 14 residues long. Trimming cost V 6 bases and J 5 bases; bases outside gene matches: 8. The chain's CDR3 is CASSHRDREHEQYF. The CDR3 coding sequence is TGTGCCAGCTCGCACCGGGACAGGGAACACGAGCAGTACTTC.

This sequence joins TRBV2 and TRBJ2-7; a possible D gene is TRBD2 (5 bases). CDR1 is SNHLY, CDR2 FYNNEI, per germline. The length of the CDR3 is 13 residues. Trimming removed 7 bases at V and 0 bases at J, with 10 bases between. The CDR3 loop is CASKRGNSYEQYF. The CDR3 DNA sequence: TGTGCCAGCAAAAGAGGGAACTCCTACGAGCAGTACTTC.

This clone was detected a few times. J is TRBJ1-2 and V is TRBV7-2; D remains unclear. Trimming left V 1 base short and J 3 bases short, with 3 bases between. Germline V gene data show CDR1 as SGHTA and CDR2 as FQGNSA. The CDR3 extends over 12 amino acids. The CDR3 bases are TGTGCCAGCAGCTTAGTAGACTATGGCTACACCTTC. Amino acids: CASSLVDYGYTF.

The rearrangement uses TRBV12-3 or TRBV12-4 and TRBJ2-7, with unresolved D. This CDR3 is built from 11 residues. The V end lost 5 bases, the J end lost 6 bases, and 8 bases lay between the germline ends. CDR3 region: CASSTQAEQYF. Written as DNA, the CDR3 is TGTGCCAGCAGTACCCAAGCCGAGCAGTACTTC.

The J gene is TRBJ1-4, the V gene TRBV24-1, with TRBD1 as a possible D gene (5 bases). The CDR3 runs 13 residues. V lost 9 bases and J lost 3, with 10 bases in between. Germline assignment: CDR1 KGHDR and CDR2 SFDVKD. For the CDR3, the DNA is TGTGCCACCGGAGACAGTTCTAATGAAAAACTGTTTTTT. Translated: CATGDSSNEKLFF.

The chain joins TRBV28 to TRBJ1-2; perhaps TRBD1 as D (6 bases). V was cut by 6 bases and J by 2 bases, with 16 bases left in between. From germline, CDR1 is MDHEN and CDR2 SYDVKM. The CDR3 totals 15 residues. The DNA for the CDR3 is TGTGCCAGCAGACTTATACCGGGGGGCAACTATGGCTACACCTTC. Its translation is CASRLIPGGNYGYTF.

The chain links TRBV28 to TRBJ2-5; 9 positions agree with TRBD2. Losses at the gene ends were 2 bases for V and 0 bases for J; bases not matched to a gene: 1. From germline, CDR1 is MDHEN and CDR2 SYDVKM. The CDR3 length is 15 residues. CDR3 DNA sequence: TGTGCCAGCAGTTTACTAGCGGGGCACCAAGAGACCCAGTACTTC. Translating it yields CASSLLAGHQETQYF.

The CDR3 coding sequence is TGTGCCAGCAGAACAGGGGTCTACGAGCAGTACTTC. Amino acid sequence: CASRTGVYEQYF. The chain uses TRBV7-9 and TRBJ2-7; 7 bases line up with TRBD1. The CDR3 runs to 12 residues. The germline gives CDR1 SEHNR, CDR2 FQNEAQ (reference sequence). Trimming at V came to 6 bases and at J to 3 bases, leaving 2 bases not matched to a gene.

The chain links TRBV5-1 to TRBJ2-1; D remains ambiguous. Germline values: CDR1 SGHRS, CDR2 YFSETQ. With 5 bases removed from V and 5 bases from J, the gap between germline ends came to 11 bases. The CDR3 contains 13 residues. CDR3 residues: CASRDSRNNEQFF. CDR3 nucleotides: TGCGCCAGCAGAGACTCGCGGAACAATGAGCAGTTCTTC.